The source of this T cell receptor beta chain is a study of PD-1 blockade in classical Hodgkin lymphoma. General study points: CD4+ TCR diversity, unlike CD8+, climbed significantly by C4D1.

Produced via immunoSEQ multiplex PCR; TCRdb's table is partial and in-frame only. The data hold about 89,000 clones, with 90% observed a single time. This CDR3 is 15 amino acids long. Trimming shortened V by 6 bases and J by 5 bases, and 20 bases separated the two germline ends. CDR1 is SGDLS, CDR2 YYNGEE, per germline. As for this clone: The antigen is unknown.

Stated time point: cycle 4 day 1 (C4D1), after 5 to 7 weeks of nivolumab. All the patients suffered relapse after autologous stem cell transplantation, and brentuximab vedotin exposure differed. The receptor was derived from a human donor with classical Hodgkin lymphoma. Material: peripheral blood mononuclear cells (PBMCs), obtained before the fourth cycle of nivolumab. The rearrangement uses TRBV9 and TRBJ1-1; tentatively, D is TRBD1 (6 bases). The CDR3 nucleotides are TGTGCCAGCAACAAAAGGGGGACTCCGGATACTGAAGCTTTCTTT. This translates into CASNKRGTPDTEAFF.